The clone carrying this T cell receptor beta chain was counted many times. Its specificity is not known. This record comes from a study of CD8 T cells in ankylosing spondylitis. Study-wide results and caveats: A TCR beta motif of 7 or 8 highly homologous variants appeared characteristic of ankylosing spondylitis blood. The authors reported significant enrichment of disease-linked clones in matched ankylosing spondylitis synovial fluid.

Germline CDR1 is SGHRS and CDR2 is YFSETQ. The V gene end was trimmed by 0 bases and the J gene end by 7 bases; junction bases not matched to a gene: 9. This CDR3 spans 15 amino acids. Quantitative 5'-RACE with molecular barcodes was used to make the TCR beta libraries. A single record per CDR3 protein comes from TCRdb applying MiXCR to the 5' RACE reads. The table has around 890,000 distinct CDR3 sequences, about 12% seen once. Sequencing was performed on blood, either unsorted or a sorted T cell fraction (not recorded which). This TCR came from a male donor with ankylosing spondylitis. The genes are TRBV5-1 and TRBJ2-7, with TRBD1 matching 8 bases. The CDR3 reads CASSLVPDRVWEQYF. CDR3 nucleotide sequence: TGCGCCAGCAGCTTGGTTCCGGACAGGGTGTGGGAGCAGTACTTC.